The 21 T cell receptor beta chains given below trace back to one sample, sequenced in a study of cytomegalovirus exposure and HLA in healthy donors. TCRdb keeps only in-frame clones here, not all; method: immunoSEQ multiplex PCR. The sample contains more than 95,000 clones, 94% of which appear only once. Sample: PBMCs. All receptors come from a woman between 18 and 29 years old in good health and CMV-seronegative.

In DNA form, the CDR3 reads TGTGCCAGCAGCCTGGCCGGGACTGCCTTTGGGTTCTTT. It encodes CASSLAGTAFGFF. V usage is TRBV5-4 and J usage is TRBJ1-1, with TRBD1 as a possible D gene (5 bases). The CDR3 runs to 13 residues. Trimming took off 4 bases at V and 14 bases at J, with 21 bases between the two ends. From germline, CDR1 is SGHNT and CDR2 YYREEE (reference sequence).

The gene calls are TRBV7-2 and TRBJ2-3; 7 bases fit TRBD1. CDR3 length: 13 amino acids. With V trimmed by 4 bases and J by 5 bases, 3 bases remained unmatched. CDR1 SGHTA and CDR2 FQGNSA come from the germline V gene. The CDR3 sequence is CASSYTGEDTQYF. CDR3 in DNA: TGTGCCAGCAGCTACACAGGGGAAGATACGCAGTATTTT.

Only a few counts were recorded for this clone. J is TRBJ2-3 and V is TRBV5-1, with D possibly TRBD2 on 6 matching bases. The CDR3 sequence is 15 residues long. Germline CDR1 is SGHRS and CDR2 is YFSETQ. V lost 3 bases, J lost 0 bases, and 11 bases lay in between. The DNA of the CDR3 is TGCGCCAGCAGCTCCCTAGGGACTAGCACAGATACGCAGTATTTT. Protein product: CASSSLGTSTDTQYF.

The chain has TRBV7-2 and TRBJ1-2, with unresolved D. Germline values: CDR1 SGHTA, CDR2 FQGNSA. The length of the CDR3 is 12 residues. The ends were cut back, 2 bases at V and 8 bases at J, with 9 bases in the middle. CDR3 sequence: CASSLLSFGYTF. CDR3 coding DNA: TGTGCCAGCAGCTTATTGAGTTTCGGCTACACCTTC. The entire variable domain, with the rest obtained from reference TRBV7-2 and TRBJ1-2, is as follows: GAGVSQSPSNKVTEKGKDVELRCDPISGHTALYWYRQSLGQGLEFLIYFQGNSAPDKSGLPSDRFSAERTGGSVSTLTIQRTQQEDSAVYLCASSLLSFGYTFGSGTRLTVV.

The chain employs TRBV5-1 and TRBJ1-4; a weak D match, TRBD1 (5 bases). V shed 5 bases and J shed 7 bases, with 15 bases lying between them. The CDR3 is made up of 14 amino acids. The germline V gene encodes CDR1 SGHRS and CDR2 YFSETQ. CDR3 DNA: TGCGCCAGCAGACCAGGCCTCGGGGGTGAAAAACTGTTTTTT. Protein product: CASRPGLGGEKLFF.

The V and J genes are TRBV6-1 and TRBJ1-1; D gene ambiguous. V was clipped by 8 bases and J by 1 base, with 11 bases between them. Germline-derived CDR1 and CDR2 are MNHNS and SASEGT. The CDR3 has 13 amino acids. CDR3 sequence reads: CASRLTENTEAFF. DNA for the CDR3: TGTGCCAGCCGACTCACTGAGAACACTGAAGCTTTCTTT.

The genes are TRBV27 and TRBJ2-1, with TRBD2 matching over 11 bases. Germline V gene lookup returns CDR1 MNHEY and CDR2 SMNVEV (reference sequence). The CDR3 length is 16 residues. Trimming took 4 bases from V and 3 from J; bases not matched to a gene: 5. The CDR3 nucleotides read TGTGCCAGCAGTTCCCCCGGACTAGCGGGCTACAATGAGCAGTTCTTC. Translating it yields CASSSPGLAGYNEQFF.

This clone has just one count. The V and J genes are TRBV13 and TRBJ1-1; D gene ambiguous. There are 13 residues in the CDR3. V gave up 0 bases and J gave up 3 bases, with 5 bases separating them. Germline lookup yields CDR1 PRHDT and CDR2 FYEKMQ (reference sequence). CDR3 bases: TGTGCCAGCAGCTTAGGTGGAGACACTGAAGCTTTCTTT. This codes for CASSLGGDTEAFF.

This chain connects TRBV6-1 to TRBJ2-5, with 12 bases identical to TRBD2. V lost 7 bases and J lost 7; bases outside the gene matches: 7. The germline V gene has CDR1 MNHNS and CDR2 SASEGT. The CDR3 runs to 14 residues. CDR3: CASTASGGVGTQYF. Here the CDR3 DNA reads TGTGCCAGCACCGCTAGCGGGGGGGTGGGGACCCAGTACTTC.

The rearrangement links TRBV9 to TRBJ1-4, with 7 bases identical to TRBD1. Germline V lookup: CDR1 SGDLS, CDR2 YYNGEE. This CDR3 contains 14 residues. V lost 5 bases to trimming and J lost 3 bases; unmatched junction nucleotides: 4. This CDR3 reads CASSQTGPNEKLFF. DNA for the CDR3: TGTGCCAGCAGTCAGACAGGGCCTAATGAAAAACTGTTTTTT.

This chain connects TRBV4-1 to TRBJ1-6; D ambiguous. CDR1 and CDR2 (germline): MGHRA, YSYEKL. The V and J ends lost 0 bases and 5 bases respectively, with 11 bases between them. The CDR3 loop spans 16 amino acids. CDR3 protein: CASSQDGWQHNSPLHF. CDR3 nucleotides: TGCGCCAGCAGCCAAGACGGGTGGCAACATAATTCACCCCTCCACTTT.

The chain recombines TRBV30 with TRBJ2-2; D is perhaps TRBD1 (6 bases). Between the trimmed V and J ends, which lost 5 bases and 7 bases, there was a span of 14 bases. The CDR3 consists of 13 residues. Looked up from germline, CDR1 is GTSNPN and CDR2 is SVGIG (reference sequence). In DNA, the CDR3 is TGTGCCTGGTGGGGGACAATCAGCGGGGAGCTGTTTTTT. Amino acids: CAWWGTISGELFF.

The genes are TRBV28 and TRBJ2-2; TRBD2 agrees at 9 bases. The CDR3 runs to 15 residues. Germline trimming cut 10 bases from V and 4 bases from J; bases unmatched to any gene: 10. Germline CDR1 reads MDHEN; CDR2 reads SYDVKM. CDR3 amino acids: CATGAGGGSTGELFF. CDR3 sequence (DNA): TGTGCCACTGGAGCGGGAGGAGGGTCCACCGGGGAGCTGTTTTTT.

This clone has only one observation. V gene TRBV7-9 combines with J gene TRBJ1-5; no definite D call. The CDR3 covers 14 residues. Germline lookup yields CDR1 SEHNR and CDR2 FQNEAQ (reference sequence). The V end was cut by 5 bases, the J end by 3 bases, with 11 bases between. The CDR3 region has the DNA TGTGCCAGCAGCCCAGCGGGGTTCAATCAGCCCCAGCATTTT. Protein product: CASSPAGFNQPQHF.

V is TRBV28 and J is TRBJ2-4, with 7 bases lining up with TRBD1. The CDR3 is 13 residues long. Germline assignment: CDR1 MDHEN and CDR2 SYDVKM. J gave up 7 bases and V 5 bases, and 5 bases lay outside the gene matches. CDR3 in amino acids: CASSPTGLNIQYF. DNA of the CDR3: TGTGCCAGCAGTCCGACAGGGTTGAACATTCAGTACTTC.

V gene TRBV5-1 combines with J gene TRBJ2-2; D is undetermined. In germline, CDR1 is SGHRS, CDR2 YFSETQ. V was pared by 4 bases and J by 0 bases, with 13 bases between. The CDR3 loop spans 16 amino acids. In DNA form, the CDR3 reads TGCGCCAGCAGCCCCCGGGTCTCATCGAACACCGGGGAGCTGTTTTTT. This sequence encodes CASSPRVSSNTGELFF.

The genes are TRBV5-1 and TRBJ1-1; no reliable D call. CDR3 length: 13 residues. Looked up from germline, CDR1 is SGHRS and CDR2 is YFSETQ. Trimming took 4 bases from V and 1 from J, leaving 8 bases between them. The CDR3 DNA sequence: TGCGCCAGCAGCCATGTTTCGAACACTGAAGCTTTCTTT. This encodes CASSHVSNTEAFF.

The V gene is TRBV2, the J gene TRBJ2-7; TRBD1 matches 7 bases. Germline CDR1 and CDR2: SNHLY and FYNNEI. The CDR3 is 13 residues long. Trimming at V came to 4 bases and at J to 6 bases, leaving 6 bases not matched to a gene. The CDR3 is CASSGQGSSEQYF. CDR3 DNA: TGTGCCAGCAGTGGACAGGGAAGTTCCGAGCAGTACTTC.

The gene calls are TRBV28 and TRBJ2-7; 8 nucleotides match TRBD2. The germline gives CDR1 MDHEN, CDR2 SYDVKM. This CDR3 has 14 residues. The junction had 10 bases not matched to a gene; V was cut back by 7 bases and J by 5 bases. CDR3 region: CASITPGRAHEQYF. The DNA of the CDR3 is TGTGCCAGCATAACCCCCGGGAGGGCTCACGAGCAGTACTTC.

CDR3 DNA: TGTGCCAGCAGCCCCTTACGGTCCCAAGAGACCCAGTACTTC. Translating it yields CASSPLRSQETQYF. V usage is TRBV5-6 and J usage is TRBJ2-5, with D uncertain. Germline V gene lookup returns CDR1 SGHDT and CDR2 YYEEEE. The CDR3 has 14 amino acids. Trimming cost V 4 bases and J 1 base, with 11 bases left between them.

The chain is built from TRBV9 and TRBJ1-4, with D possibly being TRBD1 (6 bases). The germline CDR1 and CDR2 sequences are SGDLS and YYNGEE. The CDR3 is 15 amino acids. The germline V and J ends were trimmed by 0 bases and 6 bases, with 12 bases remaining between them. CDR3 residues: CASSVGWTEDEKLFF. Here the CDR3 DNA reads TGTGCCAGCAGCGTAGGGTGGACAGAGGATGAAAAACTGTTTTTT.